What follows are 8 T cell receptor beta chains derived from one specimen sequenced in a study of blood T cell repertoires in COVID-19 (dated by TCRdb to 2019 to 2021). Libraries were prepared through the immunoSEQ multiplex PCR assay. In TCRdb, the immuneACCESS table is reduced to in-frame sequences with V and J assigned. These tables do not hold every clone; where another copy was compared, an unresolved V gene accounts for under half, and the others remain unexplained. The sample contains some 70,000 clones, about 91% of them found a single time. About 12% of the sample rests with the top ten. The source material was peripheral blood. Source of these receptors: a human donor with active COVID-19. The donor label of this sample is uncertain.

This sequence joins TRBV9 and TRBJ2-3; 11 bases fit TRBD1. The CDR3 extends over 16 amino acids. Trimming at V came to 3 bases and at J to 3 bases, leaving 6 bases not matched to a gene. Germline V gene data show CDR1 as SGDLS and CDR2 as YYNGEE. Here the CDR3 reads CASSAAGTGGTDTQYF. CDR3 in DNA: TGTGCCAGCAGCGCCGCCGGGACAGGGGGAACAGATACGCAGTATTTT.

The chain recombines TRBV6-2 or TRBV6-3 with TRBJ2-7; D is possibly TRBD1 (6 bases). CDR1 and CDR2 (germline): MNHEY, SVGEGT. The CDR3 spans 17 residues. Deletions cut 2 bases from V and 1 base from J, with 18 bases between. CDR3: CASSYVFQGSPSYEQYF. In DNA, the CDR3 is TGTGCCAGCAGTTACGTTTTCCAGGGGTCCCCTTCCTACGAGCAGTACTTC.

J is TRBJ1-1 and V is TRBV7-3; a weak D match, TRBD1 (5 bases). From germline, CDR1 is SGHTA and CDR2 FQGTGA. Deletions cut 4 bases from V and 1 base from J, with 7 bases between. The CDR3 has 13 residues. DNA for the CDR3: TGTGCCAGCAGCTCAGGGTGGAACACTGAAGCTTTCTTT. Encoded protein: CASSSGWNTEAFF.

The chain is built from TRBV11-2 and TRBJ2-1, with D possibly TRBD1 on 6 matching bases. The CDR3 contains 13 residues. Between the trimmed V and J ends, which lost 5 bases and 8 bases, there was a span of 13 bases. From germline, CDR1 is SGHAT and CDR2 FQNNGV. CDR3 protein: CASSRQVLDEQFF. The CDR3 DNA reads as TGTGCCAGCAGCCGACAGGTGCTGGATGAGCAGTTCTTC.

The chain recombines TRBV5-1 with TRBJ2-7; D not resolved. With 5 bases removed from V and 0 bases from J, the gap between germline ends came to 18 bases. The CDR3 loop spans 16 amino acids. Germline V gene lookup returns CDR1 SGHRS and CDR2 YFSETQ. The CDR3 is CASRLMVSASSYEQYF. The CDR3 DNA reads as TGCGCCAGCAGACTCATGGTGTCTGCCTCCTCCTACGAGCAGTACTTC.

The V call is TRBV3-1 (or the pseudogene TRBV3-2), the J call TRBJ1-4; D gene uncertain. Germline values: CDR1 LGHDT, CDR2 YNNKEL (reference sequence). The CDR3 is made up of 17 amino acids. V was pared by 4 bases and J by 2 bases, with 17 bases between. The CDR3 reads CASSPQIGGDTNEKLFF. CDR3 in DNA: TGTGCCAGCAGCCCCCAGATCGGCGGTGACACTAATGAAAAACTGTTTTTT.

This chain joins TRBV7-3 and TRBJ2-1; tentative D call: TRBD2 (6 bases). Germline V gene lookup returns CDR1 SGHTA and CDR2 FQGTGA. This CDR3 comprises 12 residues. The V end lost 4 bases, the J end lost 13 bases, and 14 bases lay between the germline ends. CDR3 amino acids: CASSSPGGSQFF. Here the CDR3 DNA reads TGTGCCAGCAGCTCCCCCGGGGGTAGTCAGTTCTTC.

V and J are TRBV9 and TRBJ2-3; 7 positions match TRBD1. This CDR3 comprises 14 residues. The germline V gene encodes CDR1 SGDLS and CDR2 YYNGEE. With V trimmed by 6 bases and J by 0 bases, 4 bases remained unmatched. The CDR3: CASNPGGSTDTQYF. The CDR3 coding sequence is TGTGCCAGCAACCCAGGGGGTAGCACAGATACGCAGTATTTT.